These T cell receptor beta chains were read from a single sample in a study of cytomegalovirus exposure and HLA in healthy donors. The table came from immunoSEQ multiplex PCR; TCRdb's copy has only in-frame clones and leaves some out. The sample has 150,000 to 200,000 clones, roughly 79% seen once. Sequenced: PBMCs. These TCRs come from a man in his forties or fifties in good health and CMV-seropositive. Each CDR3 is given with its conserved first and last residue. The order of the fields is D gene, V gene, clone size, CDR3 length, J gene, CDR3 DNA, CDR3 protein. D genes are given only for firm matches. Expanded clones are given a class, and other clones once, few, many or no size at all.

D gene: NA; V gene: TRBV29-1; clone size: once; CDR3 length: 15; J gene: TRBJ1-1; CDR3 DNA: TGCAGCGTTGATGGGGGGGTGGACATGAACACTGAAGCTTTCTTT; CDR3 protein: CSVDGGVDMNTEAFF
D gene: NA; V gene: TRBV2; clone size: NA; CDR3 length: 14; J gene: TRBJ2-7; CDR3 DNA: TGTGCCAGCAGTGTTTGGCGGGGGCCCTACGAGCAGTACTTC; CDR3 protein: CASSVWRGPYEQYF
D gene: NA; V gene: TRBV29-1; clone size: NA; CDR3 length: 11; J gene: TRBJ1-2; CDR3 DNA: TGTTCTGTTCAGGGAAGGGGCGGCTACACCTTC; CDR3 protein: CSVQGRGGYTF
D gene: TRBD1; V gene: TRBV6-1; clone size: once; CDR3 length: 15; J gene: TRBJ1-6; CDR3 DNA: TGTGCCAGCAGTGAAATCGACAGGGGTAATTCACCCCTCCACTTT; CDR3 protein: CASSEIDRGNSPLHF
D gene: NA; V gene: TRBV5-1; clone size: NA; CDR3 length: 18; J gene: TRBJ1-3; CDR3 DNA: TGCGCCAGCAGCTTGGGTGTGGCGGGGAGAGGGACTGGAAACACCATATATTTT; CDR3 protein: CASSLGVAGRGTGNTIYF
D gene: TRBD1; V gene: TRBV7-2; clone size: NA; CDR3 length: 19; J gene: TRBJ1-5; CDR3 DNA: TGTGCCAGCAGCCCAGGGACAGGGGGGAACGCCCTAGCAAATCAGCCCCAGCATTTT; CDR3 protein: CASSPGTGGNALANQPQHF
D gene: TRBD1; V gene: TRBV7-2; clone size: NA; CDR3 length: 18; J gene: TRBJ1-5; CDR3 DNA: TGTGCCAGCAGCTTAGGGTCCGGGACAGGCGCTAGCAATCAGCCCCAGCATTTT; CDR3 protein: CASSLGSGTGASNQPQHF
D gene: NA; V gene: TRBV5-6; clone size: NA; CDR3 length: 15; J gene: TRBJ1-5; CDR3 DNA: TGTGCCAGCAGCTCGATTGGACAGCGCAATCAGCCCCAGCATTTT; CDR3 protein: CASSSIGQRNQPQHF
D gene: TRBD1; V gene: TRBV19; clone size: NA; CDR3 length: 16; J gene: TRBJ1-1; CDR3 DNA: TGTGCCAGTAACATCGGGACAGGGATACTTGAGACTGAAGCTTTCTTT; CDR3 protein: CASNIGTGILETEAFF
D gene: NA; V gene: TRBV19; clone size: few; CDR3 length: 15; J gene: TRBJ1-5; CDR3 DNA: TGTGCCAGTGAACCCAGGGTTTTGGGAAATCAGCCCCAGCATTTT; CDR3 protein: CASEPRVLGNQPQHF
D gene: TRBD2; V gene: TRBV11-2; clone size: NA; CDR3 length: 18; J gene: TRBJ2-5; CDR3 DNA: TGTGCCAGCAGCTTTGGACTTTTAGCGGGGGCCGGACAAGAGACCCAGTACTTC; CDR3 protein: CASSFGLLAGAGQETQYF
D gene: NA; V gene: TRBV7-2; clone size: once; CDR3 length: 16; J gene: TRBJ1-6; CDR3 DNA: TGTGCCAGCAGCTTACGGGAGACCTTCTATAATTCACCCCTCCACTTT; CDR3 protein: CASSLRETFYNSPLHF
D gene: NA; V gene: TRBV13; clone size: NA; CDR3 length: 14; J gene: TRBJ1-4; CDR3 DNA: TGTGCCAGCAGCTTAGGGGGGGGGCCTGAAAAACTGTTTTTT; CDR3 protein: CASSLGGGPEKLFF
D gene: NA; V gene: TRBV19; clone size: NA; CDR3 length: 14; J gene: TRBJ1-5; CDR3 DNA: TGTGCCAGTAGTATAGATGGGCTGATGCAGCCCCAGCATTTT; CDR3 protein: CASSIDGLMQPQHF
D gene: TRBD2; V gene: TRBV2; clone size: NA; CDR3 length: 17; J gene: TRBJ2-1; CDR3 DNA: TGTGCCAGCAGTCTTACCGGACTAGCGGGGGGGCTTTATGAGCAGTTCTTC; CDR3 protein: CASSLTGLAGGLYEQFF
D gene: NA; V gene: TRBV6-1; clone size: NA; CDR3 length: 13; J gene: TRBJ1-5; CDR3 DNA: TGTGCCAGCAGTGTAGAGAGGGATCAGCCCCAGCATTTT; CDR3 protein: CASSVERDQPQHF
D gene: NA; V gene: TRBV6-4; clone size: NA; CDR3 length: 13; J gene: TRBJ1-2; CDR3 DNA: TGTGCCAGCAGTGCTCACGGGGGTTACGGCTACACCTTC; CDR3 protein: CASSAHGGYGYTF
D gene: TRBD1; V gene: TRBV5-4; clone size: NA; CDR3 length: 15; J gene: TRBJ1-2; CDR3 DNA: TGTGCCAGCAGCTCGAGGACAGGGGGAGGGTATGGCTACACCTTC; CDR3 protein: CASSSRTGGGYGYTF
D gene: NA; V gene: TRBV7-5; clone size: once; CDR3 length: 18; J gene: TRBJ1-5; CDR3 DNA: TGTGCCAGAAGCTTACGCCGGACAGAGACATATAGCAATCAGCCCCAGCATTTT; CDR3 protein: CARSLRRTETYSNQPQHF
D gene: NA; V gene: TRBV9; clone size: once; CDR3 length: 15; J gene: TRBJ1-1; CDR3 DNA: TGTGCCAGCAGCGTAGTGAACTCCCTGAACACTGAAGCTTTCTTT; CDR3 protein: CASSVVNSLNTEAFF
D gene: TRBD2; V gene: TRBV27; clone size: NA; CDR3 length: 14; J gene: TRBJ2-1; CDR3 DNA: TGTGCCAGCAGCCGGGGGGGCCGGTACAATGAGCAGTTCTTC; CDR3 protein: CASSRGGRYNEQFF
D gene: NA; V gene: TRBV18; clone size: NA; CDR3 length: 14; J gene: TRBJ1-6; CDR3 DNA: TGTGCCAGCTCACCACGGGCAGTAAATTCACCCCTCCACTTT; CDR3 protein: CASSPRAVNSPLHF
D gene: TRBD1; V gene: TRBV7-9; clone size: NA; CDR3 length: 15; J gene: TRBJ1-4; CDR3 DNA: TGTTCCAGCAGCCAACAGGGGGACAGGGGGTCAAAACTGTTTTTT; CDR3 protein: CSSSQQGDRGSKLFF
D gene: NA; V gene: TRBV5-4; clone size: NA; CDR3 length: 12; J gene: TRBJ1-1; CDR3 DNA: TGTGCCAGCAGCTTGGTAGACACTGAAGCTTTCTTT; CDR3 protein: CASSLVDTEAFF
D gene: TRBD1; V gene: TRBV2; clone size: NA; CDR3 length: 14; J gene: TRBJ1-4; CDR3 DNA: TGTGCCAGCAGTGTCGGACAGGGGTTTGAAAAACTGTTTTTT; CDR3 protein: CASSVGQGFEKLFF
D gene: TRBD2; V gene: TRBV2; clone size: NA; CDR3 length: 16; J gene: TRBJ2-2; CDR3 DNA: TGTGCCAGCAGGCCCGGGACTAGCGGGGGGGTCTGGGAGCTGTTTTTT; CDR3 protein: CASRPGTSGGVWELFF
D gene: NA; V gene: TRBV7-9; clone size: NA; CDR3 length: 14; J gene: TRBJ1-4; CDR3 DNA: TGTGCCAGCAGCTTAGTCGGTGGTAATGAAAAACTGTTTTTT; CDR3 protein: CASSLVGGNEKLFF
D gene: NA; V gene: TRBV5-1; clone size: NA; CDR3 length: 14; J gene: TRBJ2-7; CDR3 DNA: TGCGCCAGCAGCCCGCGGGACCGCACCTACGAGCAGTACTTC; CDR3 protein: CASSPRDRTYEQYF
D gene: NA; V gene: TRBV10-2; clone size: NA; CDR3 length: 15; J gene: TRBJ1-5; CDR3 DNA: TGCGCCAGCAGCCCCGGACAGACTAGCAATCAGCCCCAGCATTTT; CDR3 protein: CASSPGQTSNQPQHF
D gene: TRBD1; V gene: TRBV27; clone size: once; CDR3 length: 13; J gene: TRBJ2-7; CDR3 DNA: TGTGCCAGCAGCGGCACAGGGGGGTACGAGCAGTACTTC; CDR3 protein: CASSGTGGYEQYF
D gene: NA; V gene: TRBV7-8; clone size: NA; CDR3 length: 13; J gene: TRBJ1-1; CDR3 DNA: TGTGCCAGCAGCTTAGTTGGGCAGGGTGAAGCTTTCTTT; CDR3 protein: CASSLVGQGEAFF
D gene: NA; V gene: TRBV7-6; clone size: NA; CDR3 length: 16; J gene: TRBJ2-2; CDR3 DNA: TGTGCCAGCAGCCCCTACTCGGGTGAGAACACCGGGGAGCTGTTTTTT; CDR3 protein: CASSPYSGENTGELFF
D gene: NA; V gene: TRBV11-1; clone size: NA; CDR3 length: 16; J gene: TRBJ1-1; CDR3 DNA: TGTGCCAGCAGCTTAGTCCTTGGGTTGGGGGCCACTGAAGCTTTCTTT; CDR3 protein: CASSLVLGLGATEAFF
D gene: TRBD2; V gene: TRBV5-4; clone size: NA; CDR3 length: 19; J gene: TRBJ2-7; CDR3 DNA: TGTGCCAGCAGCGCCCACACGGGACTAGCGGGGGGGAGCTCCTACGAGCAGTACTTC; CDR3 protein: CASSAHTGLAGGSSYEQYF
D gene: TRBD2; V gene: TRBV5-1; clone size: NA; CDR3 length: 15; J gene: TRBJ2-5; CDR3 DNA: TGCGCCAGCAGCTTACTAGCGGGTTCAGGGGAGACCCAGTACTTC; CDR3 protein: CASSLLAGSGETQYF
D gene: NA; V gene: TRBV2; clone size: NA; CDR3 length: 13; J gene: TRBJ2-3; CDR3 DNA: TGTGCCAGCAGCGGGGAGCGCACAGATACGCAGTATTTT; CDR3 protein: CASSGERTDTQYF
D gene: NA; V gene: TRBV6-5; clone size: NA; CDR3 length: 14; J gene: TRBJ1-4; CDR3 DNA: TGTGCCAGCAGTAGACAGCGGGGTAATGAAAAACTGTTTTTT; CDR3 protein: CASSRQRGNEKLFF
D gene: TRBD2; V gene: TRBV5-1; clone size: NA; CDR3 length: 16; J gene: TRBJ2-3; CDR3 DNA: TGCGCCAGCAGCTTTGGCGGGGGGGCTTTAACAGATACGCAGTATTTT; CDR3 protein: CASSFGGGALTDTQYF
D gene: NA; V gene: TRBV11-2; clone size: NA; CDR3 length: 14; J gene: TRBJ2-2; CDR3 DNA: TGTGCCAGCAGCTTCAGGGGATATGCCGGGGAGCTGTTTTTT; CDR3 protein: CASSFRGYAGELFF
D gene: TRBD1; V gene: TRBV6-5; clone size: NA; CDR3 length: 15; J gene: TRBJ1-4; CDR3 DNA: TGTGCCAGCAATGCAGGGGGCAACGAAGGTGAAAAACTGTTTTTT; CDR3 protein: CASNAGGNEGEKLFF
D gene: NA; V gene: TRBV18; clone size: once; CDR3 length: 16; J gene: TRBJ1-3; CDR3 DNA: TGTGCCAGCTCACCATCGCTAGCATCGGCCGGAAACACCATATATTTT; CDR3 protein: CASSPSLASAGNTIYF